A single sample is the source of the 2 T cell receptor beta chains below, sequenced in a study of blood T cells in healthy people across ages. The authors ran a second PCR of 7 to 11 cycles using a sample-barcoded 5' primer and a J-beta primer mix. One entry per CDR3 protein, called by TCRdb with MiXCR from the 5' RACE reads. The table includes around 1,900,000 distinct CDR3 sequences, around 42% detected once. The specimen was blood. These receptor sequences come from a human donor in good health.

The table lists this clonotype with a few counts. This chain links TRBV9 with TRBJ2-7; D gene ambiguous. The V end lost 0 bases, the J end lost 7 bases, and 17 bases lay between the germline ends. The germline gives CDR1 SGDLS, CDR2 YYNGEE. The CDR3 runs 15 residues. The CDR3, as DNA: TGTGCCAGCAGCGTAGACGGTGCCACCGTCGGGGAGCAGTACTTC. Translated: CASSVDGATVGEQYF.

This clonotype was observed a handful of times. The chain is built from TRBV5-8 and TRBJ1-1; D might be TRBD1 (6 bases). The CDR3 spans 13 residues. Germline values: CDR1 SGHTS, CDR2 YDEGEE. V was pared by 3 bases and J by 5 bases, with 11 bases between. CDR3 protein: CASSYWTATEAFF. CDR3 DNA: TGTGCCAGCAGCTATTGGACAGCGACTGAAGCTTTCTTT.